This T cell receptor (beta chain) was profiled in a study of blood T cells in healthy people across ages. Alongside a J-beta primer mix, a sample-barcoded 5' primer served in a second PCR lasting about 7 to 12 cycles. One entry per CDR3 protein, called by TCRdb with MiXCR from the 5' RACE reads. This sample has around 990,000 distinct CDR3 sequences, with 25% found just once. Comment on this clonotype: Its antigen is currently unknown.

The length of the CDR3 is 15 residues. The V end lost 1 base, the J end lost 5 bases, and 14 bases lay between the germline ends. Germline CDR1 reads MNHEY; CDR2 reads SMNVEV (reference sequence). Study-wide results and caveats: Per million T cells, TCR beta diversity dropped about linearly as age rose.

The same data also contributed to another study, on T cells of mothers and their children.

This clonotype was sampled from a girl aged 2 to 9 in good health. Sequenced sample: blood. The V and J genes are TRBV27 and TRBJ1-1, with D perhaps TRBD1 (5 bases). CDR3 in amino acids: CASSLWGGGMTEAFF. The CDR3 DNA is TGTGCCAGCAGTTTATGGGGGGGTGGGATGACTGAAGCTTTCTTT.